Below, one T cell receptor beta chain is given with its context. The antigen remains undetermined. These data originate in a study of T cells in Graves' hyperthyroidism and ophthalmopathy. General observations from the study: Before onset, by a median of approximately 5.9 months, the model predicted ophthalmopathy. A model of 13 V-J features distinguished ophthalmopathy from stable hyperthyroidism.

Trimming left V 2 bases short and J 4 bases short, with 8 bases between. The CDR3 contains 13 residues. Germline values: CDR1 MNHEY, CDR2 SVGEGT. A lack of ophthalmopathy progression within 18 months defined stable Graves' hyperthyroidism. Hyperthyroidism had been newly diagnosed in patients aged 18 to 65, and its duration was under 2 months. Researchers took RNA transcripts and amplified the TCR beta CDR3 regions from them. Primed by the HTBI set, a first-round RT-PCR was run on the TCR CDR3. TCRdb re-analysed the multiplex PCR reads in MiXCR, keeping a single row per CDR3 protein. This table has 300,000 or so distinct CDR3 sequences, 18% appearing once.

The chain uses TRBV6-2 or TRBV6-3 and TRBJ1-2, with D possibly matching TRBD1 (5 bases). Sequenced: blood. The sequence was obtained from a woman aged 50 to 60 with Graves' hyperthyroidism. CDR3 loop: CASSYNGAYGYTF. Written as DNA, the CDR3 is TGTGCCAGCAGTTACAACGGGGCCTATGGCTACACCTTC.